The 24 T cell receptor beta chains listed next were all sequenced from one sample in a study of CD4 T cells in relation to SARS-CoV-2 and coronaviruses. The antigens of these receptors remain unknown. Generated by immunoSEQ multiplex PCR, the TCRdb table keeps only in-frame clones and is missing some. The table records about 36,000 clones, about 80% of them present only once. The sequenced material came from naive CD4+ T cells from PBMCs, cultured in vitro. Subset of the sample: naive CD4+ T cells isolated by negative enrichment. These receptors were collected from an adult with COVID-19.

The chain couples TRBV4-3 to TRBJ2-3, with unresolved D. Germline V gives CDR1 LGHNA, CDR2 YSLEER. V was clipped by 1 base and J by 4 bases, with 9 bases between them. This CDR3 has 14 amino acids. The CDR3 DNA sequence: TGCGCCAGCAGCCAAGGCCCGAGCCCAGATACGCAGTATTTT. Translated, it gives CASSQGPSPDTQYF.

The chain is built from TRBV3-1 (or the pseudogene TRBV3-2) and TRBJ2-7; D is uncertain. V was clipped by 0 bases and J by 5 bases, with 2 bases between them. The germline CDR1 and CDR2 sequences are LGHDT and YNNKEL (reference sequence). The CDR3 covers 11 residues. CDR3 protein: CASSQDHEQYF. The CDR3 DNA sequence: TGTGCCAGCAGCCAAGACCACGAGCAGTACTTC.

The CDR3 here is CASRPSDRVYEQYF. The CDR3 DNA is TGTGCCAGCCGCCCGTCGGACAGGGTTTACGAGCAGTACTTC. The V and J genes are TRBV6-2 or TRBV6-3 and TRBJ2-7, with 8 bases aligning to TRBD1. Germline CDR1 is MNHEY and CDR2 is SVGEGT. The V and J ends lost 8 bases and 4 bases, in that order; junction bases with no gene match: 10. The CDR3 sequence is 14 residues long.

The chain couples TRBV6-5 to TRBJ1-6, with a tentative D call TRBD1 (5 bases). V lost 7 bases, J lost 5 bases, and 15 bases lay in between. The germline V gene encodes CDR1 MNHEY and CDR2 SVGAGI. The CDR3 contains 15 residues. CDR3 coding DNA: TGTGCCAGCACCCGGGGGGGAGTTGATAATTCACCCCTCCACTTT. Translation gives CASTRGGVDNSPLHF.

The rearrangement joins TRBV3-1 (or the pseudogene TRBV3-2) to TRBJ2-5, with D unresolved. Germline CDR1 is LGHDT and CDR2 is YNNKEL (reference sequence). The CDR3 loop spans 13 amino acids. Trimming stripped 0 bases from V and 7 bases from J, with 9 bases between. CDR3 nucleotides: TGTGCCAGCAGCCAAGACGCGTGGATGACCCAGTACTTC. Protein product: CASSQDAWMTQYF.

CDR3 in DNA: TGCGCCAGCAGCTTGGAAGGGATTAGCAATCAGCCCCAGCATTTT. Encoded protein: CASSLEGISNQPQHF. This rearrangement joins TRBV5-1 to TRBJ1-5; no clear D gene. The CDR3 extends over 15 amino acids. CDR1 and CDR2 from the germline V gene are SGHRS and YFSETQ. V was shortened by 0 bases and J by 0 bases, with 7 bases between the two germline ends.

The chain employs TRBV9 and TRBJ2-7; D gene ambiguous. The V end lost 0 bases, the J end lost 1 base, and 8 bases lay between the germline ends. The V gene's germline CDR1 is SGDLS and CDR2 YYNGEE. The CDR3 is 14 amino acids. CDR3 nucleotides: TGTGCCAGCAGCGTAGATCTGGGGTCCTACGAGCAGTACTTC. As protein: CASSVDLGSYEQYF.

The chain is built from TRBV19 and TRBJ2-3; D perhaps matches TRBD2 (6 bases). The V gene lost 6 bases and the J gene lost 1 base, with 8 bases spanning the gap. The CDR3 sequence is 13 residues long. CDR1 and CDR2 (germline): LNHDA, SQIVND (reference sequence). The CDR3 nucleotides read TGTGCCAGTAGAGGCGGGGGCACAGATACGCAGTATTTT. Its translation: CASRGGGTDTQYF.

V gene TRBV5-4 combines with J gene TRBJ2-5; 7 nucleotides line up with TRBD1. V gave up 1 base and J gave up 5 bases; unmatched junction bases: 8. The V gene's germline CDR1 is SGHNT and CDR2 YYREEE (reference sequence). This CDR3 region has 15 residues. CDR3: CASSLNRGGGETQYF. The CDR3 coding sequence is TGTGCCAGCAGCTTGAACAGGGGCGGTGGGGAGACCCAGTACTTC.

This clone was counted between two and nine times. V usage is TRBV19 and J usage is TRBJ1-4; perhaps TRBD1 as D (6 bases). The CDR3 length is 16 residues. Germline loops: CDR1 LNHDA, CDR2 SQIVND (reference sequence). The V end lost 3 bases, the J end lost 0 bases, and 11 bases lay between the germline ends. CDR3 loop: CASSIYRASTNEKLFF. The CDR3 DNA reads as TGTGCCAGTAGTATTTACAGGGCTTCAACTAATGAAAAACTGTTTTTT.

The V and J genes are TRBV7-2 and TRBJ2-3; D ambiguous. Germline lookup yields CDR1 SGHTA and CDR2 FQGNSA. CDR3 size: 12 residues. Trimming pared 3 bases from V and 0 bases from J, leaving 1 base between. The CDR3 protein is CASSLSTDTQYF. CDR3 bases: TGTGCCAGCAGCTTGAGCACAGATACGCAGTATTTT.

The sample holds a few counts of this clone. The genes are TRBV7-3 and TRBJ1-1, with a possible D match to TRBD1 (6 bases). V was trimmed by 3 bases and J by 1 base, leaving 12 bases between them. The V gene's germline CDR1 is SGHTA and CDR2 FQGTGA. The CDR3 has 15 amino acids. CDR3 nucleotides: TGTGCCAGCAGCTTGCACAGGGTTGGGAACACTGAAGCTTTCTTT. Protein: CASSLHRVGNTEAFF.

The J gene is TRBJ2-7, the V gene TRBV7-9, with D perhaps matching TRBD2 (6 bases). Germline V gives CDR1 SEHNR, CDR2 FQNEAQ (reference sequence). CDR3 length: 13 amino acids. The germline V and J ends were trimmed by 3 bases and 4 bases, with 10 bases remaining between them. The CDR3 region is CASSFRGSYEQYF. The CDR3 DNA follows: TGTGCCAGCAGCTTTCGGGGGTCTTACGAGCAGTACTTC.

The chain employs TRBV4-3 and TRBJ2-3; 13 bases are a match to TRBD2. The V and J ends lost 0 bases and 5 bases, in that order; junction bases with no gene match: 2. CDR3 size: 16 residues. Per the germline V gene, CDR1 is LGHNA and CDR2 is YSLEER. The CDR3 spells CASSQELAGGVDTQYF. The CDR3 bases are TGCGCCAGCAGCCAAGAACTAGCGGGAGGGGTAGATACGCAGTATTTT.

The J gene is TRBJ1-3, the V gene TRBV30; possibly TRBD1 for D (6 bases). Trimming removed 3 bases from V and 3 bases from J, with 15 bases in between. Germline values: CDR1 GTSNPN, CDR2 SVGIG (reference sequence). This CDR3 comprises 15 residues. In DNA form, the CDR3 reads TGTGCCTGGAGACTAACTGGGACATATGGAAACACCATATATTTT. It translates to CAWRLTGTYGNTIYF.

This chain connects TRBV19 to TRBJ2-1; 10 bases line up with TRBD2. The junction had 19 bases not matched to a gene; V was cut back by 4 bases and J by 1 base. The CDR3 runs to 21 residues. Looked up from germline, CDR1 is LNHDA and CDR2 is SQIVND (reference sequence). CDR3 coding DNA: TGTGCCAGTAGTAATCCCCCTCGACTAGCGGGTAGACAGAGGTCCTACAATGAGCAGTTCTTC. Encoded protein: CASSNPPRLAGRQRSYNEQFF.

The CDR3 loop is CASSLQGSYTF. In DNA form, the CDR3 reads TGTGCCAGCTCACTACAGGGGAGCTACACCTTC. The chain joins TRBV18 to TRBJ1-2; 7 nucleotides agree with TRBD1. Germline trimming cut 4 bases from V and 9 bases from J; bases unmatched to any gene: 2. Germline V gives CDR1 KGHSH, CDR2 LQKENI. CDR3 size: 11 residues.

V and J are TRBV7-2 and TRBJ2-3; tentative D call: TRBD2 (5 bases). This CDR3 comprises 14 residues. Germline lookup yields CDR1 SGHTA and CDR2 FQGNSA. The V end was cut by 1 base, the J end by 4 bases, with 9 bases between. The CDR3 region has the DNA TGTGCCAGCAGCTTAGGTCGGACTTCAGATACGCAGTATTTT. It translates to CASSLGRTSDTQYF.

The chain is built from TRBV9 and TRBJ2-1; D is perhaps TRBD2 (6 bases). The V end lost 0 bases, the J end lost 4 bases, and 11 bases lay between the germline ends. Germline V gene lookup returns CDR1 SGDLS and CDR2 YYNGEE. CDR3 size: 15 residues. The DNA for the CDR3 is TGTGCCAGCAGCGTAGACGGGAGTCGGTACAATGAGCAGTTCTTC. Protein: CASSVDGSRYNEQFF.

The rearrangement joins TRBV6-5 to TRBJ2-7, with 8 bases lining up with TRBD1. CDR3 length: 15 residues. J was trimmed by 0 bases and V by 7 bases; bases with no gene match: 8. Germline CDR1 is MNHEY and CDR2 is SVGAGI. The CDR3 sequence is CASTPGQASSYEQYF. The CDR3, as DNA: TGTGCCAGCACCCCGGGACAGGCGAGCTCCTACGAGCAGTACTTC.

The count of this clone is one. This chain links TRBV6-6 with TRBJ2-6, with 8 nucleotides matching TRBD2. The CDR3 spans 18 residues. V gave up 5 bases and J gave up 0 bases; unmatched junction bases: 9. Germline lookup yields CDR1 MNHNY and CDR2 SVGAGI (reference sequence). DNA of the CDR3: TGTGCCAGCAGTCCGACTAGCGAAACAGTCTCTGGGGCCAACGTCCTGACTTTC. Translating it yields CASSPTSETVSGANVLTF.

V is TRBV4-1 and J is TRBJ2-1; 7 positions match TRBD2. The CDR3 is 12 amino acids. V trimming: 1 base; J trimming: 9 bases; junction bases outside the gene matches: 0. Germline CDR1 MGHRA, CDR2 YSYEKL. The DNA of the CDR3 is TGCGCCAGCAGCCAAGCGGGGGGTGAGCAGTTCTTC. This translates into CASSQAGGEQFF.

This rearrangement joins TRBV11-2 to TRBJ2-5; D not resolved. Trimming cost V 6 bases and J 9 bases, with 17 bases left between them. Germline V gene data show CDR1 as SGHAT and CDR2 as FQNNGV. The CDR3 consists of 13 residues. This CDR3 is CASSADDYGAQYF. CDR3 in DNA: TGTGCCAGCAGTGCGGACGATTATGGGGCCCAGTACTTC.

The CDR3 loop is CASREGYEQFF. As DNA, the CDR3 is TGCGCCAGCAGGGAGGGGTATGAGCAGTTCTTC. The chain carries TRBV5-1 and TRBJ2-1; TRBD2 might be the D (6 bases). The V gene lost 5 bases and the J gene lost 8 bases, with 8 bases spanning the gap. The germline CDR1 and CDR2 sequences are SGHRS and YFSETQ. The CDR3 has 11 residues.